This T cell receptor (beta chain) came from a study of stem cell transplantation in POMP-related autoinflammatory disease. Germline-derived CDR1 and CDR2 are WSHSY and SAAADI. CDR3 length: 17 amino acids. Trimming took 3 bases from V and 0 from J, leaving 15 bases between them. The table came from immunoSEQ multiplex PCR; TCRdb's copy has only in-frame clones and leaves some out. The sample lists over a thousand clones; 65% to 85% were seen once. This material consisted of CD4+ follicular helper T cells (Tfh) from PBMCs, taken before stem cell transplantation. This TCR was recovered from a human donor with POMP-related autoinflammation and immune dysregulation (PRAID). The V and J genes are TRBV10-2 and TRBJ1-5, with D possibly being TRBD1 (5 bases). The CDR3 protein is CASSESGGPFSNQPQHF. Here the CDR3 DNA reads TGCGCCAGCAGTGAATCGGGGGGACCCTTTAGCAATCAGCCCCAGCATTTT.